The 26 T cell receptor beta chains listed next were all sequenced from one sample in a study of CDR3 diversity in severe acne. TCRdb recomputed calls from the PCR reads with MiXCR, one row per CDR3 protein. Of around 85,000 distinct CDR3 sequences in the sample, under 55% were seen once. The sequencing input was blood. The origin of the receptors is a male donor with severe acne vulgaris.

This clonotype was counted at least ten times. The J gene is TRBJ2-1, the V gene TRBV7-6; 8 bases are a match to TRBD1. The V gene end was trimmed by 5 bases and the J gene end by 4 bases; junction bases not matched to a gene: 13. The length of the CDR3 is 17 residues. The V gene's germline CDR1 is SGHVS and CDR2 FNYEAQ. The CDR3 reads CASSVNPGGLKYNEQFF. DNA of the CDR3: TGTGCCAGCAGCGTAAACCCAGGGGGCCTAAAATACAATGAGCAGTTCTTC.

The chain has TRBV7-2 and TRBJ1-4; the D is unclear. There are 15 residues in the CDR3. The germline V gene has CDR1 SGHTA and CDR2 FQGNSA. Trimming stripped 4 bases from V and 4 bases from J, with 13 bases between. For the CDR3, the DNA is TGTGCCAGCAGCTCAAGAAGTCGGGGTAATGAAAAACTGTTTTTT. It specifies CASSSRSRGNEKLFF.

About this clonotype itself: A read error may produce the germline difference seen at one junction end. The chain is built from TRBV10-3 and TRBJ2-6, with 10 positions matching TRBD1. CDR1 and CDR2 from the germline V gene are ENHRY and SYGVKD. This CDR3 region has 14 residues. CDR3 sequence: CASSQTTGGDVLTF. In DNA form, the CDR3 reads TGTGCCAGCAGTCAGACGACAGGGGGCGACGTCCTGACTTTC.

The CDR3 nucleotides are TGCAGCGTTGAAGAACCCCTAGGCTACACCTTC. This sequence encodes CSVEEPLGYTF. This chain links TRBV29-1 with TRBJ1-2; D gene ambiguous. CDR1 is SQVTM, CDR2 ANQGSEA, per germline. Trimming took off 0 bases at V and 8 bases at J, with 7 bases between the two ends. The CDR3 is made up of 11 amino acids.

V is TRBV12-3 or TRBV12-4 and J is TRBJ1-3; D gene ambiguous. V lost 6 bases to trimming and J lost 4 bases, with 16 bases between them. This CDR3 contains 15 residues. The DNA of the CDR3 is TGTGCCAGCAGCCACGGACCCTTCGGGGGAAACACCATATATTTT. This gives the protein CASSHGPFGGNTIYF.

The rearrangement uses TRBV6-5 and TRBJ2-5; D possibly corresponds to TRBD1 (6 bases). Germline V gene sequence: CDR1 MNHEY, CDR2 SVGAGI. Trimming removed 6 bases from V and 4 bases from J, with 15 bases in between. The CDR3 sequence is 14 residues long. The CDR3 reads CASRSGTLLETQYF. CDR3 sequence (DNA): TGTGCCAGCAGATCCGGGACATTGTTAGAGACCCAGTACTTC.

The chain combines TRBV5-1 with TRBJ2-2; D is perhaps TRBD2 (6 bases). There are 15 residues in the CDR3. Germline V CDR1 and CDR2: SGHRS, YFSETQ. V lost 1 base to trimming and J lost 2 bases, with 9 bases between them. CDR3 in DNA: TGCGCCAGCAGCTTGAGGGAGGACAACACCGGGGAGCTGTTTTTT. This sequence encodes CASSLREDNTGELFF.

This clonotype was observed many times. The rearrangement uses TRBV2 and TRBJ2-2; 9 bases line up with TRBD2. The junction had 7 bases not matched to a gene; V was cut back by 8 bases and J by 3 bases. This CDR3 contains 15 residues. Germline CDR1 reads SNHLY; CDR2 reads FYNNEI. The CDR3 sequence is CASRGAGGDTGELFF. The CDR3 region has the DNA TGTGCCAGCCGAGGAGCGGGAGGTGACACCGGGGAGCTGTTTTTT.

This clonotype has just one count. The chain couples TRBV7-8 to TRBJ2-7, with 10 bases lining up with TRBD1. CDR3 length: 14 residues. Unmatched junction bases numbered 7, after V lost 5 bases and J lost 6 bases. From germline, CDR1 is SGHVS and CDR2 FQNEAQ. For the CDR3, the DNA is TGTGCCAGCAGCACCCGGACAGGGGGTTCCGAGCAGTACTTC. Its protein is CASSTRTGGSEQYF.

This clonotype was seen only a few times. Possible read error: a much larger clone is one base away. The J gene is TRBJ2-7, the V gene TRBV2, with D possibly being TRBD2 (5 bases). The CDR3 is 18 amino acids. Germline CDR1 is SNHLY and CDR2 is FYNNEI. Here the CDR3 reads CASSELVWKTGTSYEQCF. CDR3 coding DNA: TGTGCCAGCAGTGAATTGGTATGGAAAACGGGAACCTCCTACGAGCAGTGCTTC.

V gene TRBV11-2 combines with J gene TRBJ2-3; 7 nucleotides align to TRBD1. V gave up 5 bases and J gave up 1 base; unmatched junction bases: 0. Germline V gene data show CDR1 as SGHAT and CDR2 as FQNNGV. The CDR3 consists of 13 residues. In DNA form, the CDR3 reads TGTGCCAGCAGCGGGACAGGCACAGATACGCAGTATTTT. Translating it yields CASSGTGTDTQYF.

As regards this clonotype: The conserved phenylalanine or tryptophan is not found at the CDR3 terminus, so this likely reflects a read error. The chain links TRBV2 to TRBJ2-3; TRBD2 aligns across 7 bases. Per the germline V gene, CDR1 is SNHLY and CDR2 is FYNNEI. V trimming: 6 bases; J trimming: 2 bases; junction bases outside the gene matches: 2. The CDR3 loop spans 13 amino acids. CDR3 loop: CASSRDYTDTQYS. The CDR3 nucleotides read TGTGCCAGCAGCAGGGACTACACAGATACGCAGTATTCT.

The CDR3: CASSLWGTEAFF. CDR3 coding DNA: TGTGCCAGCAGTTTGTGGGGCACTGAAGCTTTCTTT. The chain recombines TRBV12-5 with TRBJ1-1; D gene uncertain. Germline lookup yields CDR1 LGHNT and CDR2 FRNRAP. There are 12 residues in the CDR3.

This clonotype came up a few times. V is TRBV19 and J is TRBJ1-2, with D possibly TRBD1 on 5 matching bases. The germline V gene encodes CDR1 LNHDA and CDR2 SQIVND (reference sequence). The CDR3 has 15 amino acids. V was trimmed by 7 bases and J by 4 bases, leaving 19 bases between them. The CDR3, as DNA: TGTGCCAGTAATGTGGCCGGCTCGGGACGCTATGGCTACACCTTC. Its protein product is CASNVAGSGRYGYTF.

Details on this clonotype: This clone may be a read error of a much larger clone one base away. It is likely a read error, because the conserved phenylalanine at the end of the CDR3 is missing. The V and J genes are TRBV10-1 and TRBJ1-1; TRBD1 matches at 8 bases. CDR3 size: 16 residues. V was pared by 5 bases and J by 5 bases, with 13 bases of the junction left unmatched. Germline-derived CDR1 and CDR2 are WNHNN and SYGVQD (reference sequence). The CDR3 DNA follows: TGCGCCAGCAGTTCCTCCCGAGTGGGACAGGATACTGAAGCTTTCTTA. This codes for CASSSSRVGQDTEAFL.

By sample fraction, this clonotype is medium-sized. This chain uses TRBV6-2 or TRBV6-3 with TRBJ2-7, with unresolved D. The CDR3 is made up of 12 amino acids. Germline CDR1 and CDR2: MNHEY and SVGEGT. V gave up 4 bases and J gave up 3 bases, with 7 bases separating them. The CDR3 loop is CASSSRSYEQYF. The CDR3 DNA sequence: TGTGCCAGCAGTTCTCGCAGCTACGAGCAGTACTTC.

The chain combines TRBV4-1 with TRBJ1-1; 7 bases line up with TRBD1. CDR3 size: 15 residues. The ends lost 1 base at V and 3 bases at J; junction bases unmatched: 5. Germline values: CDR1 MGHRA, CDR2 YSYEKL. The CDR3 reads CASSQGPTGYTEAFF. The CDR3 nucleotides are TGCGCCAGCAGCCAAGGACCGACAGGGTACACTGAAGCTTTCTTT.

This clonotype is labeled as medium-sized. CDR3 DNA: TGCGCCAGCAGTGAGTCCAGGGCTGAGACCCAGTACTTC. Its translation is CASSESRAETQYF. The chain recombines TRBV10-1 with TRBJ2-5; possibly TRBD1 for D (5 bases). The CDR3 is 13 residues long. Germline V gene data show CDR1 as WNHNN and CDR2 as SYGVQD (reference sequence). The V end was cut by 0 bases, the J end by 5 bases, with 7 bases between.

This clonotype has ten or more counts. The gene calls are TRBV29-1 and TRBJ2-7, with TRBD1 matching 8 bases. CDR1 SQVTM and CDR2 ANQGSEA come from the germline V gene. Trimming took 7 bases from V and 6 from J; bases not matched to a gene: 11. The length of the CDR3 is 13 residues. CDR3 region: CSARSDRDGEQYF. The DNA of the CDR3 is TGCAGCGCCCGATCGGACAGGGACGGCGAGCAGTACTTC.

This clonotype was seen a few times. This sequence joins TRBV29-1 and TRBJ1-1; D possibly corresponds to TRBD1 (5 bases). The CDR3 spans 14 residues. Trimming took 7 bases from V and 0 from J, leaving 15 bases between them. The germline CDR1 and CDR2 sequences are SQVTM and ANQGSEA. The CDR3 region is CSAHLGGLNTEAFF. CDR3 in DNA: TGCAGCGCCCACCTGGGGGGTCTGAACACTGAAGCTTTCTTT. The full variable domain, completed using reference TRBV29-1 and TRBJ1-1, is SAVISQKPSRDICQRGTSLTIQCQVDSQVTMMFWYRQQPGQSLTLIATANQGSEATYESGFVIDKFPISRPNLTFSTLTVSNMSPEDSSIYLCSAHLGGLNTEAFFGQGTRLTVV.

The rearrangement links TRBV20-1 to TRBJ2-2; 8 nucleotides line up with TRBD1. This CDR3 is built from 14 residues. Germline CDR1 DFQATT, CDR2 SNEGSKA (reference sequence). The ends lost 4 bases at V and 7 bases at J; junction bases unmatched: 8. The CDR3 DNA sequence: TGCAGTGCTACGGCAGGGGGCGAGGTCGGGGAGCTGTTTTTT. Translating it yields CSATAGGEVGELFF.

This clonotype has just a few counts. V usage is TRBV20-1 and J usage is TRBJ2-7, with TRBD1 identical over 8 bases. The germline V gene has CDR1 DFQATT and CDR2 SNEGSKA (reference sequence). The CDR3 is made up of 11 amino acids. V dropped 5 bases and J dropped 3; count of bases not matched to a gene: 0. The CDR3 coding sequence is TGCAGTGCTGGACAGGGCTACGAGCAGTACTTC. It is translated as CSAGQGYEQYF.

This clonotype was detected ten times or more. The chain is built from TRBV13 and TRBJ2-1; D ambiguous. CDR1 PRHDT and CDR2 FYEKMQ come from the germline V gene (reference sequence). CDR3 length equals 15 residues. Trimming stripped 0 bases from V and 0 bases from J, with 6 bases between. CDR3 nucleotide sequence: TGTGCCAGCAGCTTAGGCCTCAGCTCCTACAATGAGCAGTTCTTC. Translation gives CASSLGLSSYNEQFF.

Comments on this clonotype: The junction shows a germline mismatch at one end, possibly a read error. The rearrangement joins TRBV2 to TRBJ1-4; 9 bases agree with TRBD1. The germline V gene encodes CDR1 SNHLY and CDR2 FYNNEI. The CDR3 runs 14 residues. CDR3 nucleotides: TGTGCCAGCAGGACAGGGGGATCTAATGAAGAACTGTTTTTT. Amino acid sequence: CASRTGGSNEELFF.

The V call is TRBV7-8, the J call TRBJ1-2, with TRBD1 matching 12 bases. The germline gives CDR1 SGHVS, CDR2 FQNEAQ. The CDR3 is 14 amino acids. V lost 3 bases to trimming and J lost 7 bases; unmatched junction nucleotides: 3. This CDR3 is CASSLGQGARGYTF. CDR3 nucleotides: TGTGCCAGCAGCTTGGGACAGGGGGCTCGTGGCTACACCTTC. The full variable domain, completed using reference TRBV7-8 and TRBJ1-2, is GAGVSQSPRYKVAKRGQDVALRCDPISGHVSLFWYQQALGQGPEFLTYFQNEAQLDKSGLPSDRFFAERPEGSVSTLKIQRTQQEDSAVYLCASSLGQGARGYTFGSGTRLTVV.

This clonotype was counted a few times. This chain joins TRBV5-1 and TRBJ1-4, with unresolved D. CDR1 SGHRS and CDR2 YFSETQ come from the germline V gene. Trimming cost V 4 bases and J 6 bases, with 16 bases left between them. The CDR3 covers 15 residues. The CDR3: CASSPGSGLDEKLFF. The CDR3 nucleotides are TGCGCCAGCAGCCCCGGGTCAGGTTTGGATGAAAAACTGTTTTTT.